This T cell receptor (beta chain) came from a study of beta chain features in type 1 diabetes. Study outcomes and limitations: The naive, central memory and Treg TCRB repertoires showed an apparent similarity that was greater among patients than among healthy donors. Type 1 diabetes patients had TCRB CDR3s that were shorter (moderately but significantly so) in all four CD4+ subsets.

Of the isolated RNA, all was reverse transcribed, and so the sequenced material was expressed TCRB transcripts. Approximately 3.4 million reads, on average, came from each naive, central memory and regulatory T cell sample. Generated by immunoSEQ multiplex PCR, the TCRdb table keeps only in-frame clones and is missing some. The sample carries more than 250,000 clones, around 22% recorded once. The germline CDR1 and CDR2 sequences are SNHLY and FYNNEI. This CDR3 is 11 amino acids long. This clone was seen more than once but under ten times. What it recognizes is unknown. The junction and the germline gene differ at one end; a read error may be behind it.

This sequence originates from a woman aged 25 to 39 with type 1 diabetes. The sequenced sample was naive CD4+ T cells from blood. The J gene is TRBJ1-5, the V gene TRBV2, with D uncertain. CDR3 coding DNA: TGTGCCAGCATCATCGAGGGTTTTTGGTATTTT. Amino acids: CASIIEGFWYF.